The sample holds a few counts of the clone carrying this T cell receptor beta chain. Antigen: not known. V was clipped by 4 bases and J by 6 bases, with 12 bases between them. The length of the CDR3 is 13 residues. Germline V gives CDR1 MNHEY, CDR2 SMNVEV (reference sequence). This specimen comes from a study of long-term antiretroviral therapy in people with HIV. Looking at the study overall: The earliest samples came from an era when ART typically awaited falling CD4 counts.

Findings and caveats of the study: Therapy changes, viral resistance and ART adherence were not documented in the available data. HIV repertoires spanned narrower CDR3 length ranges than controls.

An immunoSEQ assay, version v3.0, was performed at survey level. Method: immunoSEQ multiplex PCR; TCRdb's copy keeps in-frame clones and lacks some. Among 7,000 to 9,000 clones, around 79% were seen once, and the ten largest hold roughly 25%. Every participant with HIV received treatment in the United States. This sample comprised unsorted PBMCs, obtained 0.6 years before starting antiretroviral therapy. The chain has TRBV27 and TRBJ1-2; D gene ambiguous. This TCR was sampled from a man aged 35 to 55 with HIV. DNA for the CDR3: TGTGCCAGCAGTTACACAGTTTTCGATGGCTACACCTTC. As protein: CASSYTVFDGYTF.